Below, 9 T cell receptor beta chains from the same sample are listed, as sequenced in a study of graft-versus-host responses after intestinal transplantation. The repertoire was sequenced with immunoSEQ multiplex PCR; TCRdb's copy has only in-frame clones and lacks some. Among about 36,000 clones listed, approximately 93% were seen once. No antigens are known for them. Source: unstimulated CD4+ T cells sorted from spleen or lymph node cells, taken before transplant. Receptors were obtained from a human donor who was the organ donor for an intestinal transplant.

The V and J genes are TRBV19 and TRBJ1-1, with TRBD1 matching over 7 bases. CDR1 LNHDA and CDR2 SQIVND come from the germline V gene (reference sequence). The CDR3 is 15 residues long. V shed 4 bases and J 0 bases; nucleotides not matched to a gene: 5. CDR3 bases: TGTGCCAGTAGTAAGGACAGGATCATGAACACTGAAGCTTTCTTT. The encoded protein is CASSKDRIMNTEAFF.

The chain joins TRBV5-6 to TRBJ1-4; TRBD1 matches 10 bases. The CDR3 is 17 amino acids. The V gene's germline CDR1 is SGHDT and CDR2 YYEEEE. After removal of 1 base from V and 0 bases from J, the junction contained 3 bases not matched to a gene. The CDR3 reads CASSLRQGATTNEKLFF. The CDR3 DNA follows: TGTGCCAGCAGCTTGCGACAGGGGGCTACAACTAATGAAAAACTGTTTTTT.

The genes are TRBV5-1 and TRBJ1-4, with D possibly TRBD1 on 5 matching bases. The CDR3 runs to 14 residues. Trimming cost V 6 bases and J 2 bases, with 11 bases left between them. The germline gives CDR1 SGHRS, CDR2 YFSETQ. CDR3 loop: CASTQDTTNEKLFF. CDR3 DNA: TGCGCCAGCACCCAGGACACCACTAATGAAAAACTGTTTTTT.

The rearrangement uses TRBV7-2 and TRBJ1-4; D possibly corresponds to TRBD1 (6 bases). Trimming pared 5 bases from V and 7 bases from J, leaving 17 bases between. In germline, CDR1 is SGHTA, CDR2 FQGNSA. The CDR3 has 15 amino acids. The CDR3 reads CASSRDTGTSEKLFF. In DNA form, the CDR3 reads TGTGCCAGCAGCCGAGACACAGGGACCAGTGAAAAACTGTTTTTT. Variable domain in full (rest from reference TRBV7-2 and TRBJ1-4): GAGVSQSPSNKVTEKGKDVELRCDPISGHTALYWYRQSLGQGLEFLIYFQGNSAPDKSGLPSDRFSAERTGGSVSTLTIQRTQQEDSAVYLCASSRDTGTSEKLFFGSGTQLSVL.

The chain combines TRBV10-3 with TRBJ1-5; 7 bases line up with TRBD1. Germline V gives CDR1 ENHRY, CDR2 SYGVKD. V shed 2 bases, J shed 1 base, and the junction held 2 bases outside the gene matches. The CDR3 runs 15 residues. CDR3 sequence: CAISENRGSNQPQHF. The CDR3 nucleotides read TGTGCCATCAGTGAGAACAGGGGCAGCAATCAGCCCCAGCATTTT.

This clone was picked up a small number of times. The sample carries other DNA sequences with the same CDR3. The genes are TRBV19 and TRBJ1-5; possible D gene TRBD1, 5 bases. With 8 bases removed from V and 1 base from J, the gap between germline ends came to 6 bases. The CDR3 totals 12 residues. CDR1 and CDR2 from the germline V gene are LNHDA and SQIVND (reference sequence). CDR3 nucleotides: TGTGCCAGTCGACAGAGCAATCAGCCCCAGCATTTT. Amino acids: CASRQSNQPQHF.

CDR3 coding DNA: TGTGCCAGCAGTTTACGGGAGAGGAACACTGAAGCTTTCTTT. Residues: CASSLRERNTEAFF. The genes are TRBV27 and TRBJ1-1; D call uncertain. The CDR3 consists of 14 residues. Germline V gene lookup returns CDR1 MNHEY and CDR2 SMNVEV (reference sequence). The germline V and J ends were trimmed by 2 bases and 1 base, with 8 bases remaining between them.

The chain carries TRBV23-1 and TRBJ1-5; TRBD1 agrees at 9 bases. TRBV23-1 is an ORF for which the function is uncertain. This CDR3 is 15 amino acids long. Germline trimming cut 7 bases from V and 7 bases from J; bases unmatched to any gene: 11. The CDR3 DNA is TGCGCCAGCAACGCGGACAGGGGAGGAGAACAGCCCCAGCATTTT. It codes for CASNADRGGEQPQHF.

In its sample, this clone was seen once. The chain carries TRBV7-2 and TRBJ2-7; perhaps D is TRBD1 or TRBD2 (5 bases each). The CDR3 consists of 12 residues. Trimming removed 8 bases at V and 3 bases at J, with 11 bases between. CDR1 and CDR2 (germline): SGHTA, FQGNSA. In DNA form, the CDR3 reads TGTGCCAGCTACGGGGCGAACTACGAGCAGTACTTC. Residues: CASYGANYEQYF.